The TCR beta chain described here comes from a study of CD8+CD57+ T cells in acquired aplastic anemia. Study-wide background: Sorted CD4+ and CD8+ cells yielded DNA averaging approximately 3 ug.

Points on this clonotype: The antigen remains unidentified. The junction differs from germline at one of its ends, possibly a read error.

The use of genomic DNA as template underpinned the TCR beta VDJ and CDR3 profiling. TCRdb passed the reads through MiXCR, listing each CDR3 protein once. The table records approximately 220,000 distinct CDR3 sequences, roughly 50% of them present only once. It was patients with CD8+CD57+ cell expansion by flow cytometry who were chosen for sequencing. General study points: The same twenty-nine CD8+ CDR3 sequences occurred in patients and in controls.

CDR1 SGHKS and CDR2 YYEKEE come from the germline V gene (reference sequence). The CDR3 has 15 amino acids. This clonotype was obtained from a human donor with aplastic anemia. The chain links TRBV5-5 to TRBJ1-2; 9 bases agree with TRBD1. The specimen sequenced was sorted CD4+, CD8+, or CD8+CD57+ T cells (not recorded which) from PBMCs. CDR3: CASSKGTGRSHGYTF. The DNA for the CDR3 is TGCGCCAGCAGCAAAGGGACAGGGAGGTCCCATGGCTACACCTTC.